What follows are 32 T cell receptor beta chains derived from one specimen sequenced in a study of early T cells in non-severe SARS-CoV-2 infection. From the 5' RACE reads, TCRdb called clonotypes with MiXCR, one entry per CDR3 protein. Seen here are approximately 69,000 distinct CDR3 sequences, around 12% observed once, and the top ten hold less than 3%. Sequenced material: whole blood, taken at baseline. The source of these receptors is an adult who was a healthcare worker with PCR-confirmed SARS-CoV-2 infection or an uninfected control (not recorded which).

This clonotype has at least ten counts. V usage is TRBV29-1 and J usage is TRBJ1-1; D might be TRBD1 (5 bases). Trimming took off 6 bases at V and 3 bases at J, with 17 bases between the two ends. The CDR3 contains 14 residues. Germline V gene data show CDR1 as SQVTM and CDR2 as ANQGSEA. The CDR3 sequence: CSVGWGNVYTEAFF. CDR3 nucleotide sequence: TGCAGCGTAGGTTGGGGGAACGTGTACACTGAAGCTTTCTTT.

The rearrangement uses TRBV5-1 and TRBJ1-4; TRBD1 agrees at 9 bases. The germline CDR1 and CDR2 sequences are SGHRS and YFSETQ. Trimming took 4 bases from V and 4 from J; bases not matched to a gene: 5. This CDR3 region has 15 residues. CDR3 amino acids: CASSLDRGGNEKLFF. CDR3 nucleotide sequence: TGCGCCAGCAGCCTCGACAGGGGGGGTAATGAAAAACTGTTTTTT. Using reference TRBV5-1 and TRBJ1-4 for the parts outside the CDR3, the full variable domain is KAGVTQTPRYLIKTRGQQVTLSCSPISGHRSVSWYQQTPGQGLQFLFEYFSETQRNKGNFPGRFSGRQFSNSRSEMNVSTLELGDSALYLCASSLDRGGNEKLFFGSGTQLSVL.

This clonotype turned up a few times. V and J are TRBV7-9 and TRBJ1-4; the D gene is possibly TRBD1 (5 bases). CDR3 length: 14 amino acids. V gave up 5 bases and J gave up 8 bases, with 15 bases separating them. CDR1 SEHNR and CDR2 FQNEAQ come from the germline V gene (reference sequence). The CDR3 nucleotides read TGTGCCAGCAGCCAGAGACAAGGGGACGAAAAACTGTTTTTT. This sequence encodes CASSQRQGDEKLFF.

The table lists this clonotype with many counts. This rearrangement joins TRBV15 to TRBJ1-4; no clear D gene. The V gene lost 1 base and the J gene lost 4 bases, with 13 bases spanning the gap. There are 16 residues in the CDR3. Per the germline V gene, CDR1 is LNHNV and CDR2 is YYDKDF (reference sequence). CDR3 sequence (DNA): TGTGCCACCAGCAGAGGAGTTAAGGACGGTAATGAAAAACTGTTTTTT. Its protein product is CATSRGVKDGNEKLFF.

This chain connects TRBV7-2 to TRBJ1-6, with 9 bases aligning to TRBD1. CDR1 and CDR2 (germline): SGHTA, FQGNSA. V was clipped by 1 base and J by 7 bases; unmatched bases: 2. The CDR3 covers 15 residues. The chain's CDR3 is CASSLGGQGNSPLHF. Here the CDR3 DNA reads TGTGCCAGCAGCTTAGGAGGACAGGGGAATTCACCCCTCCACTTT.

In its sample, this clonotype was seen a few times. The chain uses TRBV11-2 and TRBJ1-1; D is unresolved. CDR1 and CDR2 from the germline V gene are SGHAT and FQNNGV. Trimming took 1 base from V and 5 from J, leaving 5 bases between them. The CDR3 loop spans 12 amino acids. CDR3 bases: TGTGCCAGCAGCTTAGGCGTGACTGAAGCTTTCTTT. Its translation: CASSLGVTEAFF.

There are a few counts of this clonotype. The V and J genes are TRBV29-1 and TRBJ2-2; D unresolved. Trimming shortened V by 5 bases and J by 7 bases, and 17 bases separated the two germline ends. This CDR3 spans 14 amino acids. Per the germline V gene, CDR1 is SQVTM and CDR2 is ANQGSEA. For the CDR3, the DNA is TGCAGCGTTAGGCCGGCCCAGAGGAGCGGGGAGCTGTTTTTT. It translates to CSVRPAQRSGELFF.

This clonotype was recorded at least ten times. The chain recombines TRBV20-1 with TRBJ1-2; 7 bases are a match to TRBD1. The V gene's germline CDR1 is DFQATT and CDR2 SNEGSKA (reference sequence). The CDR3 runs to 11 residues. The CDR3 DNA reads as TGCAGCCCTGGAGGGGGCGGTGGCTACACCTTC. It translates to CSPGGGGGYTF.

This clonotype was observed at least ten times. The chain couples TRBV5-1 to TRBJ1-3; D may be TRBD1 (6 bases). The V and J ends lost 4 bases and 0 bases respectively, with 14 bases between them. CDR1 SGHRS and CDR2 YFSETQ come from the germline V gene. The CDR3 sequence is 16 residues long. The CDR3 loop reads CASSPGGASSGNTIYF. In DNA form, the CDR3 reads TGCGCCAGCAGCCCCGGGGGGGCCAGCTCTGGAAACACCATATATTTT. The full variable domain, completed using reference TRBV5-1 and TRBJ1-3, is KAGVTQTPRYLIKTRGQQVTLSCSPISGHRSVSWYQQTPGQGLQFLFEYFSETQRNKGNFPGRFSGRQFSNSRSEMNVSTLELGDSALYLCASSPGGASSGNTIYFGEGSWLTVV.

This sequence joins TRBV3-1 and TRBJ1-1; no clear D. Germline-derived CDR1 and CDR2 are LGHDT and YNNKEL (reference sequence). CDR3 length: 14 amino acids. The ends were cut back, 4 bases at V and 4 bases at J, with 13 bases in the middle. The CDR3 nucleotides are TGTGCCAGCAGCCCGGATCCGGCAGCCACTGAAGCTTTCTTT. Translated: CASSPDPAATEAFF.

This clonotype was recorded a few times. CDR3 residues: CASSDGAGPYGYTF. Here the CDR3 DNA reads TGTGCCAGCAGTGACGGGGCAGGGCCCTATGGCTACACCTTC. This chain links TRBV25-1 with TRBJ1-2; TRBD1 might be the D (5 bases). The germline V gene has CDR1 MGHDK and CDR2 SYGVNS. V was shortened by 3 bases and J by 4 bases, with 12 bases between the two germline ends. The CDR3 runs to 14 residues.

The rearrangement joins TRBV11-3 to TRBJ2-7; D might be TRBD2 (5 bases). V lost 5 bases and J 3 bases, leaving 11 bases between the germline ends. CDR3 length: 13 residues. Per germline, CDR1 SGHNT and CDR2 YENEEA. The chain's CDR3 is CASSTAEGYEQYF. The CDR3 DNA reads TGTGCCAGCAGCACCGCCGAGGGCTACGAGCAGTACTTC.

This clonotype was detected only a few times. V is TRBV24-1 and J is TRBJ1-5, with 8 nucleotides matching TRBD1. The V and J ends lost 4 bases and 3 bases, in that order; junction bases with no gene match: 4. Germline CDR1 is KGHDR and CDR2 is SFDVKD. The CDR3 runs 15 residues. CDR3 nucleotides: TGTGCCACCAGTGACTCGACAGGGGACAATCAGCCCCAGCATTTT. Its protein is CATSDSTGDNQPQHF.

The V gene is TRBV29-1, the J gene TRBJ1-4; D uncertain. The V gene's germline CDR1 is SQVTM and CDR2 ANQGSEA. The CDR3 runs to 14 residues. Trimming shortened V by 7 bases and J by 0 bases, and 12 bases separated the two germline ends. The CDR3 loop reads CSAREDSTNEKLFF. The CDR3 coding sequence is TGCAGCGCCCGAGAGGATTCAACTAATGAAAAACTGTTTTTT.

The rearrangement links TRBV2 to TRBJ2-1; D perhaps matches TRBD2 (5 bases). Germline-derived CDR1 and CDR2 are SNHLY and FYNNEI. The CDR3 contains 13 residues. Trimming stripped 10 bases from V and 2 bases from J, with 12 bases between. CDR3 DNA sequence: TGTGCCACCAAGGAGCGGACCTACAATGAGCAGTTCTTC. Translation: CATKERTYNEQFF.

This chain joins TRBV18 and TRBJ1-1; a weak D match, TRBD1 (6 bases). CDR3 size: 18 residues. V was pared by 6 bases and J by 1 base, with 24 bases between. Germline V lookup: CDR1 KGHSH, CDR2 LQKENI. CDR3 protein: CASSSTAGTPGRNTEAFF. For the CDR3, the DNA is TGTGCCAGCTCGTCCACCGCGGGGACACCAGGACGGAACACTGAAGCTTTCTTT.

The table lists this clonotype with a few counts. The J gene is TRBJ2-7, the V gene TRBV11-1; 7 bases are a match to TRBD1. Per the germline V gene, CDR1 is SGHAT and CDR2 is FQDESV (reference sequence). J gave up 0 bases and V 2 bases, and 4 bases lay outside the gene matches. The length of the CDR3 is 15 residues. The CDR3 protein is CASSLQTGFSYEQYF. The CDR3 nucleotides read TGTGCCAGCAGCTTACAGACAGGGTTCTCCTACGAGCAGTACTTC.

The CDR3 spells CASSPPRQGAESGELFF. CDR3 in DNA: TGTGCCAGCAGTCCGCCGCGACAGGGGGCTGAATCCGGGGAGCTGTTTTTT. The J gene is TRBJ2-2, the V gene TRBV28; TRBD1 agrees at 10 bases. The CDR3 loop spans 17 amino acids. J was trimmed by 6 bases and V by 5 bases; bases with no gene match: 12. Germline CDR1 reads MDHEN; CDR2 reads SYDVKM. The full variable domain, in which reference TRBV28 and TRBJ2-2 provide the parts outside the CDR3, is DVKVTQSSRYLVKRTGEKVFLECVQDMDHENMFWYRQDPGLGLRLIYFSYDVKMKEKGDIPEGYSVSREKKERFSLILESASTNQTSMYLCASSPPRQGAESGELFFGEGSRLTVL.

The rearrangement joins TRBV7-9 to TRBJ2-3; 9 nucleotides agree with TRBD1. CDR1 and CDR2 from the germline V gene are SEHNR and FQNEAQ (reference sequence). V dropped 6 bases and J dropped 6; count of bases not matched to a gene: 4. The CDR3 has 13 residues. For the CDR3, the DNA is TGTGCCAGCAGGTCCGGGACAGGGGATACGCAGTATTTT. Amino acid sequence: CASRSGTGDTQYF. Full variable domain (outside the CDR3, taken from reference TRBV7-9 and TRBJ2-3): DTGVSQNPRHKITKRGQNVTFRCDPISEHNRLYWYRQTLGQGPEFLTYFQNEAQLEKSRLLSDRFSAERPKGSFSTLEIQRTEQGDSAMYLCASRSGTGDTQYFGPGTRLTVL.

This clonotype has just a few counts. The chain recombines TRBV7-2 with TRBJ2-1; D uncertain. The CDR3 has 16 residues. Trimming left V 0 bases short and J 5 bases short, with 14 bases between. Germline CDR1 is SGHTA and CDR2 is FQGNSA. Here the CDR3 reads CASSLALFSRNNEQFF. The CDR3 DNA sequence: TGTGCCAGCAGCTTAGCGTTGTTCTCGCGAAACAATGAGCAGTTCTTC. Based on the CDR3 plus reference TRBV7-2 and TRBJ2-1, the full variable domain is GAGVSQSPSNKVTEKGKDVELRCDPISGHTALYWYRQSLGQGLEFLIYFQGNSAPDKSGLPSDRFSAERTGGSVSTLTIQRTQQEDSAVYLCASSLALFSRNNEQFFGPGTRLTVL.

The chain uses TRBV27 and TRBJ1-6; tentatively, D is TRBD1 (6 bases). The ends were cut back, 6 bases at V and 7 bases at J, with 13 bases in the middle. This CDR3 spans 14 amino acids. Germline lookup yields CDR1 MNHEY and CDR2 SMNVEV (reference sequence). The DNA of the CDR3 is TGTGCCAGCAGAACGACAGGAGGGAATTCACCCCTCCACTTT. This codes for CASRTTGGNSPLHF.

This chain links TRBV5-1 with TRBJ2-3, with D uncertain. The germline V gene encodes CDR1 SGHRS and CDR2 YFSETQ. The CDR3 has 15 amino acids. V was trimmed by 4 bases and J by 0 bases, leaving 12 bases between them. The CDR3 nucleotides are TGCGCCAGCAGCCCCCAGGACGCTAGCACAGATACGCAGTATTTT. Amino acids: CASSPQDASTDTQYF.

There are a few counts of this clonotype. This chain uses TRBV5-4 with TRBJ1-1; no reliable D call. CDR3 length equals 14 residues. Trimming left V 1 base short and J 0 bases short, with 7 bases between. The germline gives CDR1 SGHNT, CDR2 YYREEE (reference sequence). The CDR3 DNA sequence: TGTGCCAGCAGCTTGAAAGGGTTGAACACTGAAGCTTTCTTT. Translating gives CASSLKGLNTEAFF. Complete variable domain (other parts from reference TRBV5-4 and TRBJ1-1): ETGVTQSPTHLIKTRGQQVTLRCSSQSGHNTVSWYQQALGQGPQFIFQYYREEENGRGNFPPRFSGLQFPNYSSELNVNALELDDSALYLCASSLKGLNTEAFFGQGTRLTVV.

In its sample, this clonotype was seen many times. The V and J genes are TRBV6-2 or TRBV6-3 and TRBJ1-6, with 8 bases lining up with TRBD1. The length of the CDR3 is 15 residues. Germline V gives CDR1 MNHEY, CDR2 SVGEGT. J lost 8 bases, V lost 2 bases, and 5 bases had no gene match. CDR3: CASSYRTGLDSPLHF. The CDR3, as DNA: TGTGCCAGCAGTTACCGGACAGGGTTGGATTCACCCCTCCACTTT.

This clonotype was observed a few times. This sequence joins TRBV5-6 and TRBJ1-2; no definite D call. Germline V gene data show CDR1 as SGHDT and CDR2 as YYEEEE. The CDR3 length is 14 residues. V lost 4 bases, J lost 4 bases, and 14 bases lay in between. CDR3 DNA sequence: TGTGCCAGCAGCCCGGCGGAGGGATCCTATGGCTACACCTTC. This translates into CASSPAEGSYGYTF.

V is TRBV5-5 and J is TRBJ1-2; D is possibly TRBD1 (5 bases). Trimming shortened V by 0 bases and J by 6 bases, and 15 bases separated the two germline ends. Germline CDR1 SGHKS, CDR2 YYEKEE (reference sequence). CDR3 length equals 15 residues. The CDR3 loop reads CASSLEGRVSHGYTF. The CDR3 region has the DNA TGTGCCAGCAGCTTGGAGGGCAGGGTATCCCATGGCTACACCTTC. The full variable domain, its missing parts supplied by reference TRBV5-5 and TRBJ1-2, is DAGVTQSPTHLIKTRGQQVTLRCSPISGHKSVSWYQQVLGQGPQFIFQYYEKEERGRGNFPDRFSARQFPNYSSELNVNALLLGDSALYLCASSLEGRVSHGYTFGSGTRLTVV.

The chain recombines TRBV28 with TRBJ2-3; TRBD1 agrees at 10 bases. J lost 5 bases, V lost 4 bases, and 9 bases had no gene match. CDR1 is MDHEN and CDR2 is SYDVKM in the germline V gene. The CDR3 extends over 16 amino acids. CDR3 DNA: TGTGCCAGCAGTTCCCGGGACAGGGGAGGGGGAGATACGCAGTATTTT. As protein: CASSSRDRGGGDTQYF. The whole variable domain, filled in from reference TRBV28 and TRBJ2-3, reads DVKVTQSSRYLVKRTGEKVFLECVQDMDHENMFWYRQDPGLGLRLIYFSYDVKMKEKGDIPEGYSVSREKKERFSLILESASTNQTSMYLCASSSRDRGGGDTQYFGPGTRLTVL.

The chain recombines TRBV29-1 with TRBJ2-2; D possibly corresponds to TRBD1 (5 bases). Per the germline V gene, CDR1 is SQVTM and CDR2 is ANQGSEA. The V end was cut by 3 bases, the J end by 5 bases, with 7 bases between. The CDR3 length is 12 residues. In nucleotides, the CDR3 is TGCAGCGTTGACAGGGATACCGGGGAGCTGTTTTTT. As protein: CSVDRDTGELFF.

The genes are TRBV12-5 and TRBJ2-6, with TRBD2 as a possible D gene (5 bases). This CDR3 is built from 16 residues. The germline V gene has CDR1 LGHNT and CDR2 FRNRAP. V lost 6 bases and J lost 0, with 12 bases in between. In DNA form, the CDR3 reads TGTGCTAGTGGCTGGCCGGACTCCTCTGGGGCCAACGTCCTGACTTTC. Translated: CASGWPDSSGANVLTF.

This clonotype has only a few counts. This chain joins TRBV5-1 and TRBJ2-1, with D perhaps TRBD1 or TRBD2 (5 bases each). Between the trimmed V and J ends, which lost 4 bases and 2 bases, there was a span of 10 bases. Germline CDR1 reads SGHRS; CDR2 reads YFSETQ. The CDR3 loop spans 14 amino acids. The CDR3 reads CASSRDGTYNEQFF. CDR3 sequence (DNA): TGCGCCAGCAGCCGGGACGGTACCTACAATGAGCAGTTCTTC.

The table lists this clonotype with a few counts. The J gene is TRBJ2-7, the V gene TRBV4-1, with no clear D. The CDR3 is 15 amino acids. Germline V gene data show CDR1 as MGHRA and CDR2 as YSYEKL. With 6 bases removed from V and 1 base from J, the gap between germline ends came to 16 bases. CDR3 amino acids: CASSREMLLSYEQYF. The CDR3 bases are TGCGCCAGCAGTCGCGAAATGTTATTGTCCTACGAGCAGTACTTC.

The sample holds many counts of this clonotype. V is TRBV6-5 and J is TRBJ1-5; D is possibly TRBD1 (6 bases). V lost 9 bases, J lost 2 bases, and 11 bases lay in between. The CDR3 has 13 residues. Per the germline V gene, CDR1 is MNHEY and CDR2 is SVGAGI. CDR3 protein: CASGGRGNQPQHF. The CDR3 bases are TGTGCCAGTGGGGGCAGGGGCAATCAGCCCCAGCATTTT.